These 30 T cell receptor beta chains were sequenced from one sample in a study of blood T cell repertoires in COVID-19. Clones were read by immunoSEQ multiplex PCR, and TCRdb kept only the in-frame ones, dropping some. The top ten clones hold roughly 26% of a sample with over 15,000 clones, 85% to 90% of them seen once. What was sequenced was peripheral blood. These TCRs come from a man in his fifties or sixties with acute or convalescent COVID-19.

This chain connects TRBV4-1 to TRBJ1-1, with D possibly TRBD1 on 5 matching bases. The CDR3 extends over 15 amino acids. Trimming removed 1 base at V and 4 bases at J, with 13 bases between. Looked up from germline, CDR1 is MGHRA and CDR2 is YSYEKL. Here the CDR3 reads CASSQVGASSTEAFF. CDR3 nucleotide sequence: TGCGCCAGCAGCCAAGTAGGGGCCAGCAGCACTGAAGCTTTCTTT.

This chain joins TRBV18 and TRBJ1-2; maybe TRBD1 (6 bases). CDR1 KGHSH and CDR2 LQKENI come from the germline V gene. V lost 4 bases to trimming and J lost 4 bases, with 13 bases between them. CDR3 length: 14 amino acids. The CDR3 DNA is TGTGCCAGCTCACGGACAGCCGGGGCCTATGGCTACACCTTC. This translates into CASSRTAGAYGYTF.

The chain employs TRBV5-6 and TRBJ1-2; no reliable D call. V was trimmed by 3 bases and J by 3 bases, leaving 9 bases between them. This CDR3 region has 13 residues. Germline CDR1 reads SGHDT; CDR2 reads YYEEEE. CDR3 in amino acids: CASSSQAHYGYTF. For the CDR3, the DNA is TGTGCCAGCAGCTCCCAGGCCCACTATGGCTACACCTTC. The full variable domain, in which reference TRBV5-6 and TRBJ1-2 provide the parts outside the CDR3, is DAGVTQSPTHLIKTRGQQVTLRCSPKSGHDTVSWYQQALGQGPQFIFQYYEEEERQRGNFPDRFSGHQFPNYSSELNVNALLLGDSALYLCASSSQAHYGYTFGSGTRLTVV.

This sequence joins TRBV5-1 and TRBJ2-2, with TRBD1 matching 7 bases. CDR1 is SGHRS and CDR2 is YFSETQ in the germline V gene. The CDR3 is made up of 16 amino acids. Trimming cost V 0 bases and J 0 bases; bases outside gene matches: 2. The CDR3: CASSLAGTANTGELFF. The DNA of the CDR3 is TGCGCCAGCAGCTTGGCCGGGACAGCGAACACCGGGGAGCTGTTTTTT. The full variable domain, rest sourced from reference TRBV5-1 and TRBJ2-2, is KAGVTQTPRYLIKTRGQQVTLSCSPISGHRSVSWYQQTPGQGLQFLFEYFSETQRNKGNFPGRFSGRQFSNSRSEMNVSTLELGDSALYLCASSLAGTANTGELFFGEGSRLTVL.

The chain couples TRBV11-1 to TRBJ1-1; TRBD1 matches at 8 bases. With V trimmed by 7 bases and J by 1 base, 5 bases remained unmatched. Germline V gives CDR1 SGHAT, CDR2 FQDESV (reference sequence). The CDR3 contains 14 residues. The CDR3 loop is CASNVQGGNTEAFF. The CDR3 DNA reads TGTGCCAGCAACGTACAGGGGGGGAACACTGAAGCTTTCTTT.

The genes are TRBV27 and TRBJ1-1, with D uncertain. The V gene lost 1 base and the J gene lost 4 bases, with 10 bases spanning the gap. Germline CDR1 is MNHEY and CDR2 is SMNVEV (reference sequence). The CDR3 sequence is 14 residues long. CDR3 loop: CASSLFRPGTEAFF. The DNA for the CDR3 is TGTGCCAGCAGTTTATTCAGGCCCGGCACTGAAGCTTTCTTT.

This sequence joins TRBV13 and TRBJ1-1; tentatively, D is TRBD1 (6 bases). The germline CDR1 and CDR2 sequences are PRHDT and FYEKMQ (reference sequence). Trimming shortened V by 3 bases and J by 0 bases, and 14 bases separated the two germline ends. The CDR3 is 16 residues long. CDR3 sequence reads: CASSFGQPPMNTEAFF. The CDR3 bases are TGTGCCAGCAGCTTCGGACAGCCTCCTATGAACACTGAAGCTTTCTTT.

This clone appeared a single time. The rearrangement links TRBV5-1 to TRBJ2-3; 9 bases fit TRBD2. This CDR3 is 16 amino acids long. Looked up from germline, CDR1 is SGHRS and CDR2 is YFSETQ. V gave up 8 bases and J gave up 4 bases; unmatched junction bases: 14. CDR3 coding DNA: TGCGCCAGGGGGGCTGAAAGTAGCGGGAGCTCAGATACGCAGTATTTT. The encoded protein is CARGAESSGSSDTQYF.

The chain recombines TRBV5-4 with TRBJ1-2, with D maybe TRBD1 (5 bases). Trimming cost V 5 bases and J 5 bases, with 19 bases left between them. The V gene's germline CDR1 is SGHNT and CDR2 YYREEE (reference sequence). The CDR3 is made up of 15 amino acids. Here the CDR3 reads CASRGETNRQYGYTF. CDR3 coding DNA: TGTGCCAGCAGGGGCGAGACAAACAGGCAGTATGGCTACACCTTC.

The chain links TRBV5-1 to TRBJ1-1, with a weak D call TRBD1 (5 bases). Trimming stripped 4 bases from V and 3 bases from J, with 13 bases between. The CDR3 is 14 amino acids. Germline CDR1 reads SGHRS; CDR2 reads YFSETQ. CDR3 DNA sequence: TGCGCCAGCAGCAACGGGGGATTGGACACTGAAGCTTTCTTT. Residues: CASSNGGLDTEAFF.

This chain links TRBV11-2 with TRBJ1-1; D is undetermined. The V gene lost 7 bases and the J gene lost 1 base, with 13 bases spanning the gap. The CDR3 covers 14 residues. CDR1 is SGHAT, CDR2 FQNNGV, per germline. The DNA for the CDR3 is TGTGCCAGCATTAGTTACTACGGGAACACTGAAGCTTTCTTT. Translating it yields CASISYYGNTEAFF.

V usage is TRBV24-1 and J usage is TRBJ2-2, with 10 bases aligning to TRBD1. Germline V CDR1 and CDR2: KGHDR, SFDVKD. V shed 3 bases, J shed 6 bases, and the junction held 6 bases outside the gene matches. The length of the CDR3 is 16 residues. The CDR3 nucleotides read TGTGCCACCAGTGATCCAGGACAGGGGGTGTCCGGGGAGCTGTTTTTT. Protein sequence: CATSDPGQGVSGELFF.

The chain couples TRBV18 to TRBJ1-1; D is uncertain. The CDR3 sequence is 13 residues long. Germline V gene sequence: CDR1 KGHSH, CDR2 LQKENI. The ends were cut back, 2 bases at V and 3 bases at J, with 7 bases in the middle. The CDR3 DNA reads as TGTGCCAGCTCACCATCGGGGTACACTGAAGCTTTCTTT. Translated: CASSPSGYTEAFF.

The V gene is TRBV5-1, the J gene TRBJ2-1; D is possibly TRBD1 (6 bases). V lost 4 bases and J lost 15, with 17 bases in between. Germline loops: CDR1 SGHRS, CDR2 YFSETQ. The CDR3 is 12 amino acids. CDR3 sequence (DNA): TGCGCCAGCAGCCCGAGACAGGACAGTTGGTTCTTC. Amino acid sequence: CASSPRQDSWFF.

The V gene is TRBV5-5, the J gene TRBJ1-1; 7 nucleotides agree with TRBD1. The CDR3 totals 14 residues. The J segment lost 4 bases and the V segment lost 4 bases, leaving 7 bases of the junction unmatched. Germline V gives CDR1 SGHKS, CDR2 YYEKEE (reference sequence). CDR3 nucleotide sequence: TGTGCCAGCAGCATCTCGACAGGGACCACTGAAGCTTTCTTT. It yields the protein CASSISTGTTEAFF.

The V call is TRBV9, the J call TRBJ2-7, with D unclear. CDR3 length: 14 amino acids. Trimming cost V 0 bases and J 6 bases, with 13 bases left between them. The germline V gene has CDR1 SGDLS and CDR2 YYNGEE. CDR3 residues: CASSVDYLGFEQYF. The CDR3 bases are TGTGCCAGCAGCGTAGACTACCTTGGATTCGAGCAGTACTTC.

The chain couples TRBV27 to TRBJ2-2, with TRBD2 matching over 8 bases. CDR1 is MNHEY, CDR2 SMNVEV, per germline (reference sequence). CDR3 length: 21 residues. V gave up 2 bases and J gave up 0 bases; unmatched junction bases: 17. In DNA, the CDR3 is TGTGCCAGCAGTTTAAGATCTTTAGTGAACGTAGCGGGACCGAACACCGGGGAGCTGTTTTTT. Its protein is CASSLRSLVNVAGPNTGELFF.

The CDR3 loop reads CASSRRLGDTQYF. DNA for the CDR3: TGCGCCAGCAGCCGGAGGCTTGGAGATACGCAGTATTTT. The V gene is TRBV4-1, the J gene TRBJ2-3; perhaps TRBD2 as D (5 bases). V was pared by 4 bases and J by 5 bases, with 10 bases between. Germline assignment: CDR1 MGHRA and CDR2 YSYEKL. The CDR3 is made up of 13 amino acids.

The V call is TRBV28, the J call TRBJ1-4; D unresolved. Trimming shortened V by 6 bases and J by 14 bases, and 13 bases separated the two germline ends. Germline CDR1 is MDHEN and CDR2 is SYDVKM. The CDR3 spans 11 residues. CDR3 nucleotides: TGTGCCAGCAGCCCCAACTCTGGTCTGTTTTTT. Translation gives CASSPNSGLFF.

The gene calls are TRBV5-3 and TRBJ2-7; possible D gene TRBD2, 5 bases. TRBV5-3 is labeled an ORF, and its function is uncertain. V shed 4 bases and J shed 2 bases, with 22 bases lying between them. CDR3 size: 17 residues. The CDR3 sequence: CARSLLTVVLGPYEQYF. Written as DNA, the CDR3 is TGTGCCAGAAGCCTCCTTACGGTCGTACTAGGGCCCTACGAGCAGTACTTC.

The chain links TRBV2 to TRBJ2-7; 8 bases match TRBD1. The germline CDR1 and CDR2 sequences are SNHLY and FYNNEI. The CDR3 has 13 amino acids. Germline trimming cut 7 bases from V and 7 bases from J; bases unmatched to any gene: 9. The CDR3 DNA follows: TGTGCCAGCACCTGGACAGGGCCGGGGGAGCAGTACTTC. This codes for CASTWTGPGEQYF.

This clone appeared once. The chain couples TRBV5-1 to TRBJ2-7, with D unresolved. The V end lost 2 bases, the J end lost 6 bases, and 15 bases lay between the germline ends. CDR1 SGHRS and CDR2 YFSETQ come from the germline V gene. The CDR3 contains 14 residues. CDR3: CASSLTTGTREQYF. The DNA of the CDR3 is TGCGCCAGCAGCTTAACGACTGGCACGCGCGAGCAGTACTTC.

The chain has TRBV5-1 and TRBJ2-7, with 13 bases fitting TRBD2. The CDR3 is 16 amino acids. Per germline, CDR1 SGHRS and CDR2 YFSETQ. Germline trimming cut 4 bases from V and 2 bases from J; bases unmatched to any gene: 6. The CDR3: CASSPRTSGGAYEQYF. DNA for the CDR3: TGCGCCAGCAGCCCGCGAACTAGCGGGGGGGCCTACGAGCAGTACTTC. The full variable domain, in which reference TRBV5-1 and TRBJ2-7 provide the parts outside the CDR3, is KAGVTQTPRYLIKTRGQQVTLSCSPISGHRSVSWYQQTPGQGLQFLFEYFSETQRNKGNFPGRFSGRQFSNSRSEMNVSTLELGDSALYLCASSPRTSGGAYEQYFGPGTRLTVT.

V usage is TRBV23-1 and J usage is TRBJ1-5, with 9 positions matching TRBD1. TRBV23-1 is filed as an ORF, its function uncertain. The V gene end was trimmed by 4 bases and the J gene end by 2 bases; junction bases not matched to a gene: 15. The CDR3 extends over 19 amino acids. For the CDR3, the DNA is TGCGCCAGCAGTCTTGGTGTGGGACAGGGTGGTAGAGGCAATCAGCCCCAGCATTTT. It yields the protein CASSLGVGQGGRGNQPQHF.

The genes are TRBV5-1 and TRBJ2-7; 12 bases fit TRBD1. The germline gives CDR1 SGHRS, CDR2 YFSETQ. V trimming: 4 bases; J trimming: 5 bases; junction bases outside the gene matches: 4. The CDR3 has 14 amino acids. CDR3 amino acids: CASSVGDRGHEQYF. The CDR3 nucleotides are TGCGCCAGCAGCGTGGGGGACAGGGGGCACGAGCAGTACTTC. Looking up the rest from reference TRBV5-1 and TRBJ2-7 gives the full variable domain: KAGVTQTPRYLIKTRGQQVTLSCSPISGHRSVSWYQQTPGQGLQFLFEYFSETQRNKGNFPGRFSGRQFSNSRSEMNVSTLELGDSALYLCASSVGDRGHEQYFGPGTRLTVT.

V is TRBV30 and J is TRBJ1-1; 9 nucleotides match TRBD1. Germline V lookup: CDR1 GTSNPN, CDR2 SVGIG (reference sequence). V lost 6 bases to trimming and J lost 1 base; unmatched junction nucleotides: 3. This CDR3 has 13 residues. CDR3 DNA: TGTGCCTGCGGACAGGGGCGGAACACTGAAGCTTTCTTT. It yields the protein CACGQGRNTEAFF.

This clone was detected a few times. The chain combines TRBV25-1 with TRBJ1-6; TRBD1 matches at 9 bases. The CDR3 consists of 13 residues. V was clipped by 4 bases and J by 11 bases; unmatched bases: 3. Germline values: CDR1 MGHDK, CDR2 SYGVNS. CDR3 region: CASSAGQGTPLHF. CDR3 DNA sequence: TGTGCCAGCAGTGCCGGACAGGGGACACCCCTCCACTTT.

This chain uses TRBV5-1 with TRBJ1-2; perhaps TRBD1 as D (6 bases). The CDR3 totals 15 residues. V lost 0 bases, J lost 4 bases, and 13 bases lay in between. Germline values: CDR1 SGHRS, CDR2 YFSETQ. The CDR3 DNA follows: TGCGCCAGCAGCTTGGACGGGGGGCGCCCCTATGGCTACACCTTC. Protein: CASSLDGGRPYGYTF. Together with reference TRBV5-1 and TRBJ1-2, the CDR3 gives the full variable domain: KAGVTQTPRYLIKTRGQQVTLSCSPISGHRSVSWYQQTPGQGLQFLFEYFSETQRNKGNFPGRFSGRQFSNSRSEMNVSTLELGDSALYLCASSLDGGRPYGYTFGSGTRLTVV.

The J gene is TRBJ1-2, the V gene TRBV20-1; D not resolved. This CDR3 is built from 10 residues. Per the germline V gene, CDR1 is DFQATT and CDR2 is SNEGSKA (reference sequence). The V end was cut by 8 bases, the J end by 4 bases, with 8 bases between. In DNA form, the CDR3 reads TGCAGTCCCCCGCGCTATGGCTACACCTTC. It encodes CSPPRYGYTF.

The V and J genes are TRBV2 and TRBJ2-7; TRBD2 matches 13 bases. V was pared by 2 bases and J by 4 bases, with 5 bases of the junction left unmatched. Per germline, CDR1 SNHLY and CDR2 FYNNEI. The CDR3 loop spans 16 amino acids. This chain's CDR3 is CASSESRLAGGYEQYF. DNA of the CDR3: TGTGCCAGCAGTGAATCGAGACTAGCGGGGGGTTACGAGCAGTACTTC.